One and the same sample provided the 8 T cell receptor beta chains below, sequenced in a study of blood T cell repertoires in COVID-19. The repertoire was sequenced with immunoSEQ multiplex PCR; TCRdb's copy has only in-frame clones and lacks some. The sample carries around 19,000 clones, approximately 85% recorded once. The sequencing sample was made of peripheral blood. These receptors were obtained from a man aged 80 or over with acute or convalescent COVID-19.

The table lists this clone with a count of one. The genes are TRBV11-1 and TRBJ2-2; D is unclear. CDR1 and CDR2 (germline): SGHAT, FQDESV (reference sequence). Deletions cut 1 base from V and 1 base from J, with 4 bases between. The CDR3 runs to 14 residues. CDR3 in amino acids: CASSLDRNTGELFF. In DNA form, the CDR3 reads TGTGCCAGCAGCTTAGATCGGAACACCGGGGAGCTGTTTTTT.

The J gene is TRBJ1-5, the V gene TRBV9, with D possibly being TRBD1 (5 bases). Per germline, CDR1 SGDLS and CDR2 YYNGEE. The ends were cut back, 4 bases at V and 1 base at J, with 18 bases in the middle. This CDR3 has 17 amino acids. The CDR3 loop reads CASSPDHWTPSNQPQHF. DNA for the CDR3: TGTGCCAGCAGCCCAGATCATTGGACACCAAGCAATCAGCCCCAGCATTTT.

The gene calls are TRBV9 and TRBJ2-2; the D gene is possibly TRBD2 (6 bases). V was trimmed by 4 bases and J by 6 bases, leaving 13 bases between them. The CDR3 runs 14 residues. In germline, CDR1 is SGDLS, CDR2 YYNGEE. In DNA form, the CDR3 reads TGTGCCAGCAGCATCCAGGAGGGAGCCGGGGAGCTGTTTTTT. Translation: CASSIQEGAGELFF.

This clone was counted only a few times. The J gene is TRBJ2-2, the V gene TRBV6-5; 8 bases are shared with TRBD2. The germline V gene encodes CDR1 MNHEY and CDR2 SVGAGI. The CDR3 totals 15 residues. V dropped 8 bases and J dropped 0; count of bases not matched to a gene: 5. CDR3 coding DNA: TGTGCCAGCCTGACTAGCGCCTCGAACACCGGGGAGCTGTTTTTT. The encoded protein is CASLTSASNTGELFF.

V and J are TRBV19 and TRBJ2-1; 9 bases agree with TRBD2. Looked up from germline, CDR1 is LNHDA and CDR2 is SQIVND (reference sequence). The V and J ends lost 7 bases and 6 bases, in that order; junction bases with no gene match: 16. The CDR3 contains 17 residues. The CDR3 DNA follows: TGTGCCAGTATGCGCCCCTATGGTAGTAGCGGGAGCAATGAGCAGTTCTTC. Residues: CASMRPYGSSGSNEQFF.

The CDR3 bases are TGTGCCAGCAGCATGACTAGCGGTGGGGCAGATACGCAGTATTTT. The encoded protein is CASSMTSGGADTQYF. The chain recombines TRBV6-5 with TRBJ2-3; 9 nucleotides match TRBD2. Trimming cost V 6 bases and J 4 bases; bases outside gene matches: 8. This CDR3 is 15 amino acids long. The V gene's germline CDR1 is MNHEY and CDR2 SVGAGI.

For the CDR3, the DNA is TGTGCCAGCAGCTCCGGACAAATCACTGAAGCTTTCTTT. Translating it yields CASSSGQITEAFF. The chain is built from TRBV9 and TRBJ1-1; D is perhaps TRBD1 (5 bases). Germline CDR1 is SGDLS and CDR2 is YYNGEE. V lost 4 bases and J 4 bases, leaving 11 bases between the germline ends. The CDR3 is 13 residues long.

CDR3 region: CASSSIGTGFFETQYF. DNA of the CDR3: TGTGCCAGCAGCTCCATCGGGACAGGGTTTTTCGAGACCCAGTACTTC. The gene calls are TRBV7-9 and TRBJ2-5; 9 positions agree with TRBD1. The CDR3 spans 16 residues. CDR1 and CDR2 from the germline V gene are SEHNR and FQNEAQ (reference sequence). V dropped 4 bases and J dropped 5; count of bases not matched to a gene: 11.